The 16 T cell receptor beta chains reported below all come from one sample, sequenced in a study of neurological immune-mediated disorders. A single record per CDR3 protein comes from TCRdb applying MiXCR to the 5' RACE reads. The sample has some 50,000 distinct CDR3 sequences, about 25% seen once. Sequenced material: PBMCs. The receptors here all came from a woman in her sixties or seventies in good health.

This clonotype was picked up a small number of times. This chain connects TRBV18 to TRBJ2-2; D may match TRBD1 or TRBD2 (5 bases each). The CDR3 spans 14 residues. V dropped 4 bases and J dropped 7 bases, with 13 bases sitting between them. The germline gives CDR1 KGHSH, CDR2 LQKENI. The CDR3 loop is CASSLSGTNGELFF. CDR3 DNA: TGTGCCAGCTCACTATCCGGGACGAACGGGGAGCTGTTTTTT.

The rearrangement uses TRBV5-4 and TRBJ2-3; 9 bases agree with TRBD2. Unmatched junction bases numbered 4, after V lost 2 bases and J lost 0 bases. The CDR3 consists of 16 residues. Germline V gives CDR1 SGHNT, CDR2 YYREEE (reference sequence). The CDR3 reads CASSFLAGTSTDTQYF. CDR3 coding DNA: TGTGCCAGCAGCTTCCTAGCGGGGACAAGCACAGATACGCAGTATTTT.

This clonotype was detected ten times or more. The chain is built from TRBV7-7 and TRBJ2-1; D possibly corresponds to TRBD2 (6 bases). The CDR3 contains 16 residues. From germline, CDR1 is SSHAT and CDR2 FNYEAQ (reference sequence). V was clipped by 4 bases and J by 3 bases, with 16 bases between them. The CDR3 bases are TGTGCCAGCAGCTCGAGCGGGCGATCAGGCTACAATGAGCAGTTCTTC. Its protein product is CASSSSGRSGYNEQFF.

This clonotype was seen more than once but under ten times. The rearrangement links TRBV5-1 to TRBJ1-1; D perhaps matches TRBD1 (6 bases). V was shortened by 2 bases and J by 1 base, with 9 bases between the two germline ends. This CDR3 contains 14 residues. Per the germline V gene, CDR1 is SGHRS and CDR2 is YFSETQ. The CDR3 nucleotides read TGCGCCAGCAGCTTTTCGGGGGCGAACACTGAAGCTTTCTTT. Encoded protein: CASSFSGANTEAFF.

This clonotype showed up many times. This sequence joins TRBV11-2 and TRBJ2-5; maybe TRBD2 (5 bases). The germline V gene has CDR1 SGHAT and CDR2 FQNNGV. This CDR3 spans 15 amino acids. V was clipped by 5 bases and J by 5 bases, with 18 bases between them. The CDR3 loop reads CASSPRDLYGETQYF. The CDR3 bases are TGTGCCAGCAGCCCCCGGGATTTATACGGGGAGACCCAGTACTTC.

In this sample, this clonotype turned up many times. The gene calls are TRBV5-6 and TRBJ2-3; the D gene is possibly TRBD1 (6 bases). The CDR3 contains 15 residues. Trimming removed 4 bases from V and 1 base from J, with 13 bases in between. Germline CDR1 is SGHDT and CDR2 is YYEEEE. CDR3 DNA: TGTGCCAGCAGCCCCGTGGCAGGGGGCACAGATACGCAGTATTTT. It specifies CASSPVAGGTDTQYF.

The genes are TRBV11-2 and TRBJ2-1, with D unclear. With 4 bases removed from V and 0 bases from J, the gap between germline ends came to 10 bases. Germline V CDR1 and CDR2: SGHAT, FQNNGV. The CDR3 sequence is 15 residues long. CDR3 amino acids: CASSSRRHSYNEQFF. As DNA, the CDR3 is TGTGCCAGCAGCTCAAGACGGCACTCCTACAATGAGCAGTTCTTC.

The V and J genes are TRBV20-1 and TRBJ2-7, with D hard to call. Germline lookup yields CDR1 DFQATT and CDR2 SNEGSKA (reference sequence). The V end was cut by 2 bases, the J end by 6 bases, with 14 bases between. This CDR3 spans 13 amino acids. The CDR3: CSARKTLAPEQYF. The DNA of the CDR3 is TGCAGTGCTAGAAAGACCCTCGCTCCCGAGCAGTACTTC.

V gene TRBV27 combines with J gene TRBJ2-7; TRBD1 agrees at 8 bases. There are 14 residues in the CDR3. Unmatched junction bases numbered 10, after V lost 6 bases and J lost 6 bases. CDR1 and CDR2 (germline): MNHEY, SMNVEV (reference sequence). The CDR3 region is CASSRTGPRGEQYF. CDR3 DNA: TGTGCCAGCAGCCGGACAGGGCCTAGGGGCGAGCAGTACTTC.

In this sample, this clonotype turned up many times. The CDR3 protein is CAISGGPNTGELFF. CDR3 sequence (DNA): TGTGCCATCAGTGGCGGGCCGAACACCGGGGAGCTGTTTTTT. The genes are TRBV10-3 and TRBJ2-2, with a tentative D call TRBD2 (5 bases). Germline V lookup: CDR1 ENHRY, CDR2 SYGVKD. Between the trimmed V and J ends, which lost 4 bases and 0 bases, there was a span of 6 bases. The CDR3 extends over 14 amino acids.

This clonotype has a count of ten or more. The J gene is TRBJ2-7, the V gene TRBV7-9, with 11 bases identical to TRBD2. The length of the CDR3 is 16 residues. Germline CDR1 is SEHNR and CDR2 is FQNEAQ (reference sequence). The trim removed 0 bases at V and 2 bases at J, leaving 3 bases unmatched. CDR3 DNA sequence: TGTGCCAGCAGCTTAGCGGGACTAGCGGAGACCTACGAGCAGTACTTC. This encodes CASSLAGLAETYEQYF.

This clonotype was found many times. V and J are TRBV5-1 and TRBJ2-3; TRBD2 matches 13 bases. Germline trimming cut 3 bases from V and 4 bases from J; bases unmatched to any gene: 8. Germline CDR1 reads SGHRS; CDR2 reads YFSETQ. The CDR3 is 17 residues long. The CDR3 protein is CASSSLLAGGRSDTQYF. For the CDR3, the DNA is TGCGCCAGCAGCTCCCTACTAGCGGGAGGGCGGTCAGATACGCAGTATTTT.

Worth noting for this clonotype: This likely comes from a read error, as the CDR3 has no conserved phenylalanine or tryptophan at its end. The genes are TRBV7-2 and TRBJ1-5; the D is unclear. V was pared by 4 bases and J by 5 bases, with 12 bases between. The CDR3 consists of 14 residues. Germline loops: CDR1 SGHTA, CDR2 FQGNSA. CDR3 in DNA: TGTGCCAGCAGCTCTCAGAGGGAGGATCAGCCCCAGCATTAT. Translated: CASSSQREDQPQHY.

This clonotype was picked up many times. The rearrangement joins TRBV2 to TRBJ2-1; D assignment may be TRBD1 or TRBD2 (6 bases each). Germline assignment: CDR1 SNHLY and CDR2 FYNNEI. Deletions cut 6 bases from V and 9 bases from J, with 15 bases between. CDR3 length equals 13 residues. The CDR3 sequence is CASRPEGGIEQFF. Here the CDR3 DNA reads TGTGCCAGCAGGCCGGAAGGGGGGATTGAGCAGTTCTTC.

In this sample, this clonotype turned up many times. The V call is TRBV5-1, the J call TRBJ2-1, with D hard to call. The CDR3 consists of 16 residues. Per the germline V gene, CDR1 is SGHRS and CDR2 is YFSETQ. V dropped 0 bases and J dropped 0 bases, with 10 bases sitting between them. The CDR3 here is CASSLVGIRSYNEQFF. The CDR3 DNA reads TGCGCCAGCAGCTTGGTAGGGATTCGCTCCTACAATGAGCAGTTCTTC.

This chain joins TRBV7-3 and TRBJ2-3; D not resolved. CDR1 is SGHTA and CDR2 is FQGTGA in the germline V gene. Trimming took off 4 bases at V and 5 bases at J, with 10 bases between the two ends. The CDR3 is made up of 13 amino acids. The CDR3: CASSSQQGDTQYF. The CDR3 nucleotides read TGTGCCAGCAGCTCTCAACAAGGAGATACGCAGTATTTT.